The 16 T cell receptor beta chains below all came from one sample that was sequenced in a study of response to subunit inactivated influenza vaccine. Each CDR3 protein gets one entry after TCRdb re-called the RT-PCR reads with MiXCR. The top ten clones hold roughly 11% of a sample with about 780,000 distinct CDR3 sequences, around 18% of them seen once. The source was PBMCs from blood, collected about 5 days after vaccination. All receptors derive from a man aged 50 to 60 who received an inactivated influenza vaccine.

This clonotype was counted a few times. The V call is TRBV20-1, the J call TRBJ2-7; D is ambiguous. V was cut by 2 bases and J by 6 bases, with 8 bases left in between. Germline V lookup: CDR1 DFQATT, CDR2 SNEGSKA (reference sequence). The CDR3 runs 11 residues. CDR3 DNA: TGCAGTGCTAGACGACGGGCCGAGCAGTACTTC. It encodes CSARRRAEQYF.

The table lists this clonotype with a few counts. J is TRBJ1-5 and V is TRBV6-5; the D gene is possibly TRBD1 (6 bases). Germline-derived CDR1 and CDR2 are MNHEY and SVGAGI. The CDR3 consists of 12 residues. The germline V and J ends were trimmed by 8 bases and 15 bases, with 20 bases remaining between them. CDR3 amino acids: CASGGLRGFLHF. Here the CDR3 DNA reads TGTGCCAGCGGGGGACTGAGGGGGTTCTTGCATTTT.

This clonotype was seen a few times. The chain employs TRBV4-1 and TRBJ2-5; no clear D gene. Germline CDR1 is MGHRA and CDR2 is YSYEKL. The V gene lost 1 base and the J gene lost 7 bases, with 19 bases spanning the gap. The CDR3 runs to 16 residues. The CDR3 loop reads CASSQGPPKMVATQYF. In nucleotides, the CDR3 is TGCGCCAGCAGCCAAGGCCCCCCCAAGATGGTTGCGACCCAGTACTTC.

J is TRBJ2-1 and V is TRBV20-1, with no clear D. Germline CDR1 DFQATT, CDR2 SNEGSKA (reference sequence). CDR3 size: 13 residues. V dropped 1 base and J dropped 6 bases, with 10 bases sitting between them. CDR3 loop: CSARGGLSNEQFF. The DNA of the CDR3 is TGCAGTGCTAGAGGTGGATTGTCCAATGAGCAGTTCTTC.

The chain uses TRBV28 and TRBJ2-1; 8 bases map to TRBD2. The CDR3 covers 14 residues. CDR1 is MDHEN and CDR2 is SYDVKM in the germline V gene. Trimming took 4 bases from V and 7 from J; bases not matched to a gene: 6. The CDR3 nucleotides are TGTGCCAGCAGTTCGAGCGGGAGTATAAATGAGCAGTTCTTC. This translates into CASSSSGSINEQFF.

In this sample, this clonotype turned up many times. This chain uses TRBV7-2 with TRBJ2-1; D may be TRBD2 (6 bases). The CDR3 length is 12 residues. Germline lookup yields CDR1 SGHTA and CDR2 FQGNSA. V was cut by 4 bases and J by 10 bases, with 11 bases left in between. The CDR3 DNA reads TGTGCCAGCAGCTCCCAGGGACTCGAGCAGTTCTTC. Translation gives CASSSQGLEQFF.

V gene TRBV20-1 combines with J gene TRBJ2-5, with D possibly matching TRBD2 (6 bases). V was cut by 6 bases and J by 3 bases, with 14 bases left in between. The length of the CDR3 is 13 residues. The V gene's germline CDR1 is DFQATT and CDR2 SNEGSKA (reference sequence). The chain's CDR3 is CSAWVGGKETQYF. The CDR3, as DNA: TGCAGTGCATGGGTGGGGGGAAAAGAGACCCAGTACTTC.

CDR3 nucleotide sequence: TGTGCCAGCACCCAGACTAGCGGGAGACCCCGAGATGAGCAGTTCTTC. It translates to CASTQTSGRPRDEQFF. V gene TRBV7-2 combines with J gene TRBJ2-1; 12 bases align to TRBD2. The length of the CDR3 is 16 residues. Germline CDR1 reads SGHTA; CDR2 reads FQGNSA. V shed 7 bases and J 8 bases; nucleotides not matched to a gene: 12.

This clonotype is a singleton in its sample. The gene calls are TRBV20-1 and TRBJ2-7, with 9 bases aligning to TRBD2. J was trimmed by 2 bases and V by 6 bases; bases with no gene match: 11. The CDR3 runs to 15 residues. Germline V gene data show CDR1 as DFQATT and CDR2 as SNEGSKA (reference sequence). In nucleotides, the CDR3 is TGCAGTGCCCGTAGTGGGGCGGGGGGGGCCTACGAGCAGTACTTC. Translating gives CSARSGAGGAYEQYF.

In this sample, this clonotype turned up once. The J gene is TRBJ1-2, the V gene TRBV4-2, with D possibly being TRBD1 (5 bases). Between the trimmed V and J ends, which lost 4 bases and 8 bases, there was a span of 20 bases. The CDR3 consists of 15 residues. Looked up from germline, CDR1 is LGHNA and CDR2 is YNFKEQ. The CDR3 region has the DNA TGTGCCAGCAGCCTCCGTGCCAGGGATGTCCAAGGCTACACCTTC. This gives the protein CASSLRARDVQGYTF.

The rearrangement links TRBV6-2 or TRBV6-3 to TRBJ2-1, with D possibly being TRBD2 (6 bases). Trimming cost V 0 bases and J 0 bases, with 12 bases left between them. This CDR3 has 17 amino acids. Germline CDR1 MNHEY, CDR2 SVGEGT. DNA for the CDR3: TGTGCCAGCAGTTACTCGTTCCTAGCGACCTCCTACAATGAGCAGTTCTTC. Amino acids: CASSYSFLATSYNEQFF.

As to this clonotype: It may be a read error: a sequence one base away is much more abundant. The rearrangement uses TRBV29-1 and TRBJ1-4; D is unclear. There are 11 residues in the CDR3. Germline assignment: CDR1 SQVTM and CDR2 ANQGSEA. The CDR3 nucleotides are TGCAGCGCTTGGCGTCACGAAAATCTGTTTTTT. Residues: CSAWRHENLFF.

This clonotype came up a few times. The chain combines TRBV20-1 with TRBJ1-2, with D hard to call. The germline V gene encodes CDR1 DFQATT and CDR2 SNEGSKA (reference sequence). The ends were cut back, 5 bases at V and 7 bases at J, with 14 bases in the middle. The CDR3 length is 12 residues. The CDR3 loop is CSALTWGGGYTF. The DNA of the CDR3 is TGCAGTGCTCTCACCTGGGGTGGTGGCTACACCTTC.

The chain is built from TRBV9 and TRBJ1-6; TRBD1 matches at 10 bases. V lost 2 bases and J lost 8; bases outside the gene matches: 4. The CDR3 covers 15 residues. Germline V lookup: CDR1 SGDLS, CDR2 YYNGEE. The CDR3 sequence is CASSVETGGDSPLHF. In DNA form, the CDR3 reads TGTGCCAGCAGCGTTGAGACAGGGGGCGATTCACCCCTCCACTTT.

V is TRBV6-2 or TRBV6-3 and J is TRBJ1-1; no clear D gene. This CDR3 is built from 13 residues. The V end was cut by 8 bases, the J end by 2 bases, with 12 bases between. Germline values: CDR1 MNHEY, CDR2 SVGEGT. The CDR3 loop reads CASHPGPNTEAFF. Written as DNA, the CDR3 is TGTGCCAGCCACCCGGGTCCCAACACTGAAGCTTTCTTT.

The chain is built from TRBV6-1 and TRBJ2-1, with 7 bases matching TRBD1. The V and J ends lost 4 bases and 0 bases, in that order; junction bases with no gene match: 6. CDR3 size: 16 residues. The V gene's germline CDR1 is MNHNS and CDR2 SASEGT. The CDR3 here is CASSVRGLSSYNEQFF. The CDR3 nucleotides are TGTGCCAGCAGTGTGAGGGGGCTAAGCTCCTACAATGAGCAGTTCTTC.